This TCR beta chain was profiled in a study of blood T cell repertoires in COVID-19. Across the whole study: The analysed material was cDNA or gDNA that came from T cells, B-cell-depleted T cells, or PBMCs.

In the study's own analysis: Counts of nucleated cells, estimated from reference gene primer amplification, were obtained. Libraries were prepared by immunoSEQ multiplex PCR; TCRdb keeps only in-frame clonotypes and omits some of them. For V, J and clone size, that table is used; D and trimming come from the DNA. The table records some 60,000 clones, 85% of them present only once. This clone appeared a single time. This TCR was sampled from a human donor in a cohort sampled during active COVID-19. The specimen was peripheral blood.

The CDR3 here is CASSQDTGSGYTF. For the CDR3, the DNA is TGCGCCAGCAGCCAAGATACAGGGAGTGGCTACACCTTC. V is TRBV4-3 and J is TRBJ1-2; possibly TRBD1 for D (6 bases). V shed 0 bases and J shed 7 bases, with 9 bases lying between them. Germline lookup yields CDR1 LGHNA and CDR2 YSLEER. This CDR3 has 13 residues.